This T cell receptor (beta chain) was sequenced for a study of Tregs in tolerant kidney transplant recipients. Overall study findings and caveats: Biological reproducibility was not directly addressed in this study. The most relevant donor-specific Treg TCRbeta repertoire apparently came from expansion with activated donor B cells. Validation in larger populations is needed because few patients were studied.

Unstimulated Tregs (CD4+CD25+CD127-) and CD4+CD25- non-Tregs were sorted from PBMCs. For this clone: The antigen remains unidentified.

Trimming removed 4 bases from V and 8 bases from J; junction bases left unmatched: 12. The CDR3 has 16 residues. Germline CDR1 is SGHRS and CDR2 is YFSETQ. Produced via immunoSEQ multiplex PCR; TCRdb's table is partial and in-frame only. The sample has over 55,000 clones; about four fifths are singletons. Sequencing input: CD4+ T cells from blood. The chain has TRBV5-1 and TRBJ2-4; 10 nucleotides agree with TRBD1. This TCR came from a human donor in good health. The CDR3 is CASSVGGGQGFHIQYF. CDR3 nucleotides: TGCGCCAGCAGCGTTGGTGGGGGACAGGGGTTTCACATTCAGTACTTC.